One sample yielded the 30 T cell receptor beta chains listed below, sequenced in a study of cytomegalovirus exposure and HLA in healthy donors. This PCR relied on a set of 60 Vbeta primers and 13 Jbeta primers. Sequencing was performed with immunoSEQ multiplex PCR; in TCRdb, only in-frame clones are kept and a portion is missing. The sample lists tens of thousands of clones; approximately 75% were seen once. Sequenced sample: PBMCs. The receptors were sampled from a man in his forties or fifties in good health and CMV-seropositive.

This sequence joins TRBV6-4 and TRBJ2-6, with a tentative D call TRBD2 (6 bases). The germline gives CDR1 MRHNA, CDR2 SNTAGT. V dropped 2 bases and J dropped 2 bases, with 10 bases sitting between them. This CDR3 region has 16 residues. The CDR3 region has the DNA TGTGCCAGCAGTGACAGGAGGGGTGCTGGGGCCAACGTCCTGACTTTC. Translating it yields CASSDRRGAGANVLTF.

V usage is TRBV5-1 and J usage is TRBJ1-1; D ambiguous. Germline V gene lookup returns CDR1 SGHRS and CDR2 YFSETQ. This CDR3 has 15 amino acids. The germline V and J ends were trimmed by 2 bases and 7 bases, with 18 bases remaining between them. The CDR3 bases are TGCGCCAGCAGCTTAAGCGGGCCAGGTCCGTTTGAAGCTTTCTTT. This codes for CASSLSGPGPFEAFF.

This clone came up once. The J gene is TRBJ1-3, the V gene TRBV2; 7 nucleotides align to TRBD1. Germline V lookup: CDR1 SNHLY, CDR2 FYNNEI. Unmatched junction bases numbered 6, after V lost 7 bases and J lost 0 bases. The CDR3 covers 15 residues. The CDR3 coding sequence is TGTGCCAGCACTAAGGACAGGAGCTCTGGAAACACCATATATTTT. It translates to CASTKDRSSGNTIYF.

The chain links TRBV5-6 to TRBJ1-6; D call uncertain. Germline V gene sequence: CDR1 SGHDT, CDR2 YYEEEE. The CDR3 consists of 16 residues. Trimming left V 4 bases short and J 0 bases short, with 11 bases between. This chain's CDR3 is CASSVSLSSYNSPLHF. The CDR3 DNA reads as TGTGCCAGCAGCGTGAGCCTGAGCTCCTATAATTCACCCCTCCACTTT.

This clone was seen just once. The gene calls are TRBV27 and TRBJ1-2; 10 nucleotides line up with TRBD1. Losses at the gene ends were 4 bases for V and 0 bases for J; bases not matched to a gene: 5. The CDR3 has 16 amino acids. The germline gives CDR1 MNHEY, CDR2 SMNVEV (reference sequence). The CDR3 loop is CASSWDRGPTNYGYTF. The DNA for the CDR3 is TGTGCCAGCAGTTGGGACAGGGGCCCAACTAACTATGGCTACACCTTC.

The chain links TRBV2 to TRBJ2-1; 8 bases match TRBD1. Germline CDR1 reads SNHLY; CDR2 reads FYNNEI. The CDR3 has 15 amino acids. V dropped 6 bases and J dropped 7; count of bases not matched to a gene: 11. DNA of the CDR3: TGTGCCAGCAGCAAACCCCGGACAGGGAGGAATGAGCAGTTCTTC. Its protein is CASSKPRTGRNEQFF.

This clone was detected only once. CDR3 sequence (DNA): TGCGCCAGCAGCCAAGCAACCGGGACAGCTGGAAACACCATATATTTT. Translating it yields CASSQATGTAGNTIYF. The V call is TRBV4-3, the J call TRBJ1-3; TRBD1 matches at 7 bases. CDR1 is LGHNA, CDR2 YSLEER, per germline. V trimming: 1 base; J trimming: 2 bases; junction bases outside the gene matches: 5. The CDR3 has 16 residues.

The chain has TRBV27 and TRBJ2-7; 7 bases map to TRBD1. CDR3 length: 16 amino acids. V lost 6 bases, J lost 2 bases, and 13 bases stayed unmatched. Germline V CDR1 and CDR2: MNHEY, SMNVEV (reference sequence). CDR3 amino acids: CASSGTTGQKTYEQYF. CDR3 sequence (DNA): TGTGCCAGCAGCGGAACAACGGGACAGAAGACCTACGAGCAGTACTTC.

The V gene is TRBV13, the J gene TRBJ2-3; 7 positions match TRBD2. V lost 1 base, J lost 2 bases, and 3 bases stayed unmatched. The CDR3 length is 15 residues. Looked up from germline, CDR1 is PRHDT and CDR2 is FYEKMQ (reference sequence). The CDR3 spells CASSLVGLDTDTQYF. Here the CDR3 DNA reads TGTGCCAGCAGCTTAGTAGGACTAGACACAGATACGCAGTATTTT.

V and J are TRBV6-5 and TRBJ2-7, with D perhaps matching TRBD1 (5 bases). The CDR3 spans 15 residues. V lost 3 bases to trimming and J lost 0 bases, with 12 bases between them. Germline values: CDR1 MNHEY, CDR2 SVGAGI. The CDR3, as DNA: TGTGCCAGCAGTTATTCACAGGTTAGCTCCTACGAGCAGTACTTC. Translating it yields CASSYSQVSSYEQYF.

Comment on this clone: The final CDR3 position lacks the conserved phenylalanine or tryptophan, pointing to a likely read error. This specimen includes other DNA sequences encoding the same CDR3. The rearrangement links TRBV16 to TRBJ1-5, with D possibly being TRBD1 (5 bases). Germline loops: CDR1 KGHSY, CDR2 FQNENV. The V gene lost 4 bases and the J gene lost 7 bases, with 17 bases spanning the gap. The CDR3 consists of 15 residues. The CDR3 bases are TGTGCCAGCAGCCCGGTCCCCTTGAGGGGACAGCCCCAGCATTGT. It translates to CASSPVPLRGQPQHC.

In its sample, this clone was seen a few times. The V call is TRBV5-6, the J call TRBJ2-7; TRBD2 matches at 11 bases. Germline values: CDR1 SGHDT, CDR2 YYEEEE. The CDR3 sequence is 14 residues long. With 3 bases clipped from V and 4 bases from J, the junction kept 3 bases outside the gene matches. CDR3 coding DNA: TGTGCCAGCAGCTGGGGACTAGCGGCTTACGAGCAGTACTTC. Amino acid sequence: CASSWGLAAYEQYF. The full variable domain, with the rest looked up from reference TRBV5-6 and TRBJ2-7, is DAGVTQSPTHLIKTRGQQVTLRCSPKSGHDTVSWYQQALGQGPQFIFQYYEEEERQRGNFPDRFSGHQFPNYSSELNVNALLLGDSALYLCASSWGLAAYEQYFGPGTRLTVT.

V usage is TRBV7-9 and J usage is TRBJ1-1, with TRBD1 matching over 9 bases. The CDR3 runs 15 residues. The trim removed 1 base at V and 2 bases at J, leaving 2 bases unmatched. Germline V gene sequence: CDR1 SEHNR, CDR2 FQNEAQ (reference sequence). CDR3 in amino acids: CASSLGDRVNTEAFF. For the CDR3, the DNA is TGTGCCAGCAGCTTAGGGGACAGGGTAAACACTGAAGCTTTCTTT.

A few counts support this clone. This CDR3 is CASSKDRLNTEAFF. The CDR3 DNA follows: TGTGCCAGCAGTAAGGACAGGCTGAACACTGAAGCTTTCTTT. This chain joins TRBV6-4 and TRBJ1-1; 7 bases agree with TRBD1. Germline V gives CDR1 MRHNA, CDR2 SNTAGT. CDR3 size: 14 residues. Trimming took 5 bases from V and 0 from J; bases not matched to a gene: 3.

This clone was seen more than once but under ten times. The chain joins TRBV4-2 to TRBJ2-1; D not certain. This CDR3 is built from 14 residues. Per the germline V gene, CDR1 is LGHNA and CDR2 is YNFKEQ. Deletions cut 0 bases from V and 4 bases from J, with 7 bases between. CDR3 region: CASSQDQTYNEQFF. In nucleotides, the CDR3 is TGTGCCAGCAGCCAAGATCAGACTTACAATGAGCAGTTCTTC.

This clone was detected only a few times. This chain links TRBV9 with TRBJ2-1; D possibly corresponds to TRBD2 (5 bases). Trimming left V 4 bases short and J 0 bases short, with 17 bases between. CDR1 is SGDLS and CDR2 is YYNGEE in the germline V gene. The CDR3 has 17 amino acids. Written as DNA, the CDR3 is TGTGCCAGCAGCCCCTATAAGTCGGGGAGCTCCTACAATGAGCAGTTCTTC. Protein: CASSPYKSGSSYNEQFF.

This clone came up a few times. A far larger clone is only one base removed, so a read error is likely. Distinct nucleotide sequences in the sample also encode this CDR3. The J gene is TRBJ1-1, the V gene TRBV30; D gene ambiguous. Trimming removed 8 bases from V and 7 bases from J, with 14 bases in between. Germline V gene data show CDR1 as GTSNPN and CDR2 as SVGIG (reference sequence). The CDR3 runs 11 residues. CDR3 loop: CARIPLIEAFF. CDR3 nucleotides: TGTGCCAGGATCCCCCTAATTGAAGCTTTCTTT.

The chain carries TRBV5-8 and TRBJ2-1; TRBD2 agrees at 7 bases. Germline V gene data show CDR1 as SGHTS and CDR2 as YDEGEE. V lost 2 bases and J lost 7; bases outside the gene matches: 3. This CDR3 contains 13 residues. The CDR3 here is CASSFGLGNEQFF. CDR3 in DNA: TGTGCCAGCAGCTTCGGACTAGGGAATGAGCAGTTCTTC.

This rearrangement joins TRBV5-4 to TRBJ1-2; possibly TRBD1 for D (6 bases). CDR1 and CDR2 from the germline V gene are SGHNT and YYREEE (reference sequence). Deletions cut 0 bases from V and 4 bases from J, with 16 bases between. The CDR3 contains 16 residues. CDR3 nucleotide sequence: TGTGCCAGCAGCTTGGAGCGTGGGGGCCTAATCTATGGCTACACCTTC. Amino acids: CASSLERGGLIYGYTF. Full variable domain (missing parts from reference TRBV5-4 and TRBJ1-2): ETGVTQSPTHLIKTRGQQVTLRCSSQSGHNTVSWYQQALGQGPQFIFQYYREEENGRGNFPPRFSGLQFPNYSSELNVNALELDDSALYLCASSLERGGLIYGYTFGSGTRLTVV.

This clone was found a few times. The chain couples TRBV29-1 to TRBJ2-2; 8 bases match TRBD2. V shed 7 bases, J shed 6 bases, and the junction held 10 bases outside the gene matches. Germline CDR1 is SQVTM and CDR2 is ANQGSEA. The CDR3 extends over 14 amino acids. The CDR3 DNA is TGCAGCGCAGCGGGTAGCGGGACCCCCGGGGAGCTGTTTTTT. Its translation: CSAAGSGTPGELFF.

The gene calls are TRBV5-6 and TRBJ1-2; 10 bases match TRBD1. The CDR3 runs to 15 residues. CDR1 SGHDT and CDR2 YYEEEE come from the germline V gene. With 6 bases clipped from V and 2 bases from J, the junction kept 7 bases outside the gene matches. CDR3 coding DNA: TGTGCCAGCACCGCTCCGGGACAGGGGAACTATGGCTACACCTTC. The encoded protein is CASTAPGQGNYGYTF. Drawing the rest from reference TRBV5-6 and TRBJ1-2, the complete variable domain is DAGVTQSPTHLIKTRGQQVTLRCSPKSGHDTVSWYQQALGQGPQFIFQYYEEEERQRGNFPDRFSGHQFPNYSSELNVNALLLGDSALYLCASTAPGQGNYGYTFGSGTRLTVV.

The CDR3 nucleotides read TGCGCCAGCAGCCAAGATTCCTCGCGGGAGTATAGCAATCAGCCCCAGCATTTT. As protein: CASSQDSSREYSNQPQHF. The rearrangement uses TRBV4-1 and TRBJ1-5; D is unresolved. Germline CDR1 and CDR2: MGHRA and YSYEKL. The CDR3 contains 18 residues. Trimming took 0 bases from V and 0 from J, leaving 15 bases between them.

The chain is built from TRBV5-1 and TRBJ2-1; 11 bases map to TRBD2. Trimming removed 4 bases from V and 0 bases from J; junction bases left unmatched: 6. This CDR3 contains 17 residues. Looked up from germline, CDR1 is SGHRS and CDR2 is YFSETQ. The CDR3 loop is CASSLTSGALSYNEQFF. The CDR3 DNA follows: TGCGCCAGCAGCCTGACTAGCGGGGCCCTCTCCTACAATGAGCAGTTCTTC.

The chain joins TRBV9 to TRBJ1-4; the D is unclear. This CDR3 spans 16 amino acids. Per the germline V gene, CDR1 is SGDLS and CDR2 is YYNGEE. Trimming cost V 3 bases and J 0 bases, with 12 bases left between them. CDR3 DNA: TGTGCCAGCAGCGCAGGCGCAGCACCAACTAATGAAAAACTGTTTTTT. Amino acids: CASSAGAAPTNEKLFF.

This clone was detected only a few times. At one end, the junction sequence differs from germline, possibly due to a read error. This rearrangement joins TRBV28 to TRBJ2-1, with D possibly being TRBD2 (5 bases). The CDR3 has 12 residues. Germline V gene data show CDR1 as MDHEN and CDR2 as SYDVKM. CDR3 in amino acids: CASSSDYYEQFF. For the CDR3, the DNA is TGTGCCAGCAGTTCCGACTACTATGAGCAGTTCTTC.

This chain links TRBV9 with TRBJ1-4; maybe TRBD1 (6 bases). This CDR3 spans 16 amino acids. V lost 4 bases and J 7 bases, leaving 20 bases between the germline ends. Per germline, CDR1 SGDLS and CDR2 YYNGEE. The DNA of the CDR3 is TGTGCCAGCAGCCCCAAGGGGGGCGGGGAGGGTGAAAAACTGTTTTTT. This gives the protein CASSPKGGGEGEKLFF. The full variable domain, with the rest looked up from reference TRBV9 and TRBJ1-4, is DSGVTQTPKHLITATGQRVTLRCSPRSGDLSVYWYQQSLDQGLQFLIQYYNGEERAKGNILERFSAQQFPDLHSELNLSSLELGDSALYFCASSPKGGGEGEKLFFGSGTQLSVL.

The chain uses TRBV7-2 and TRBJ2-5, with D possibly matching TRBD1 (6 bases). Germline-derived CDR1 and CDR2 are SGHTA and FQGNSA. Trimming shortened V by 2 bases and J by 2 bases, and 9 bases separated the two germline ends. This CDR3 has 14 amino acids. The CDR3 is CASSLYGTQETQYF. The CDR3 region has the DNA TGTGCCAGCAGCTTATACGGGACACAAGAGACCCAGTACTTC.

The rearrangement links TRBV5-1 to TRBJ2-7; the match to TRBD1 covers 8 bases. CDR1 is SGHRS and CDR2 is YFSETQ in the germline V gene. This CDR3 has 14 residues. J lost 7 bases, V lost 1 base, and 7 bases had no gene match. CDR3 residues: CASSLLQGAREQYF. In DNA, the CDR3 is TGCGCCAGCAGCTTGTTGCAGGGGGCTCGGGAGCAGTACTTC.

The gene calls are TRBV25-1 and TRBJ2-2; 7 nucleotides align to TRBD2. Germline CDR1 reads MGHDK; CDR2 reads SYGVNS. This CDR3 is built from 14 residues. J gave up 5 bases and V 6 bases, and 6 bases lay outside the gene matches. In DNA form, the CDR3 reads TGTGCCAGCAGAGGGCAGGGAGGGACCGGGGAGCTGTTTTTT. Translating gives CASRGQGGTGELFF. Filled out from reference TRBV25-1 and TRBJ2-2, the complete variable domain reads EADIYQTPRYLVIGTGKKITLECSQTMGHDKMYWYQQDPGMELHLIHYSYGVNSTEKGDLSSESTVSRIRTEHFPLTLESARPSHTSQYLCASRGQGGTGELFFGEGSRLTVL.

This chain links TRBV4-1 with TRBJ1-2, with TRBD1 identical over 9 bases. CDR1 is MGHRA and CDR2 is YSYEKL in the germline V gene. The J segment lost 7 bases and the V segment lost 1 base, leaving 1 base of the junction unmatched. CDR3 length: 13 residues. The CDR3 region is CASSQGTGAGYTF. CDR3 coding DNA: TGCGCCAGCAGCCAAGGGACAGGGGCTGGCTACACCTTC.